This entry describes one T cell receptor (beta chain). Cohort assignment relied on participant-reported clinical history. This sample is part of a study of blood T cell repertoires in COVID-19. Study processing details: Amplification of reference gene primers provided the estimated nucleated cell counts. The repertoire was sequenced with immunoSEQ multiplex PCR; TCRdb's copy has only in-frame clones and lacks some. V and J calls and clone size are given by that table; D and trimming were obtained from the DNA. The sample contains 240,000 or so clones, 90% of which appear only once. Germline V lookup: CDR1 MNHEY, CDR2 SMNVEV (reference sequence). This CDR3 comprises 16 residues. V lost 6 bases, J lost 3 bases, and 9 bases stayed unmatched.

The material sequenced was PBMCs or T cells enriched from blood (not recorded which). This TCR was recovered from a man aged 50 or older who had been exposed to COVID-19. The chain recombines TRBV27 with TRBJ1-3; the match to TRBD1 covers 9 bases. The CDR3 DNA sequence: TGTGCCAGCAGCCGTTACGGGACAGGGCTTGGAAACACCATATATTTT. Its protein product is CASSRYGTGLGNTIYF.